This T cell receptor (beta chain) was retrieved from a study of blood T cell repertoires in COVID-19. The CDR3 length is 18 residues. The J segment lost 0 bases and the V segment lost 0 bases, leaving 2 bases of the junction unmatched. Germline CDR1 reads SGHNT; CDR2 reads YENEEA. In the study's own analysis: Reference gene primer amplification gave estimated nucleated cell counts. Generated by immunoSEQ multiplex PCR, the TCRdb table keeps only in-frame clones and is missing some. That table furnishes V, J and clone size, whereas the DNA furnished D and trimming. The top ten clones hold around 40% of a sample with 140,000 or so clones, 87% of them seen once.

This receptor was taken from a man aged 45-60 years who had recovered from COVID-19. The gene calls are TRBV11-3 and TRBJ2-3, with 14 bases identical to TRBD2. Sequencing input: peripheral blood. This CDR3 reads CASSLDGTSGGSTDTQYF. CDR3 DNA sequence: TGTGCCAGCAGCTTAGACGGGACTAGCGGGGGAAGCACAGATACGCAGTATTTT.